The present entry profiles one TCR beta chain with its context. V was cut by 0 bases and J by 3 bases, with 18 bases left in between. Germline V lookup: CDR1 LNHNV, CDR2 YYDKDF (reference sequence). The CDR3 extends over 18 amino acids. The data originate from a study of blood T cell repertoires in COVID-19. Study-wide background: Samples came from the United States, Italy and Spain, spanning acute and convalescent COVID-19.

Original handling: From reference gene primer amplification, estimates of nucleated cell counts were derived. Assay: immunoSEQ multiplex PCR; the TCRdb copy retains only in-frame clones and omits some. V and J calls and clone size are given by that table; D and trimming were obtained from the DNA. The table has 220,000 or so clones, about nine tenths seen once. Ages ranged from about 18 to 89 years, with residence in fewer than 25 US areas. It was within 2 weeks before study entry that exposed participants met a COVID-19 case. The chain recombines TRBV15 with TRBJ2-1; D perhaps matches TRBD1 (5 bases). This clonotype originated in a man aged 45-65 years who had been exposed to COVID-19. Material for sequencing was PBMCs or T cells enriched from blood (not recorded which). CDR3 region: CATSRDGRVVGFYNEQFF. CDR3 nucleotides: TGTGCCACCAGCAGAGACGGCAGGGTCGTGGGCTTCTACAATGAGCAGTTCTTC.